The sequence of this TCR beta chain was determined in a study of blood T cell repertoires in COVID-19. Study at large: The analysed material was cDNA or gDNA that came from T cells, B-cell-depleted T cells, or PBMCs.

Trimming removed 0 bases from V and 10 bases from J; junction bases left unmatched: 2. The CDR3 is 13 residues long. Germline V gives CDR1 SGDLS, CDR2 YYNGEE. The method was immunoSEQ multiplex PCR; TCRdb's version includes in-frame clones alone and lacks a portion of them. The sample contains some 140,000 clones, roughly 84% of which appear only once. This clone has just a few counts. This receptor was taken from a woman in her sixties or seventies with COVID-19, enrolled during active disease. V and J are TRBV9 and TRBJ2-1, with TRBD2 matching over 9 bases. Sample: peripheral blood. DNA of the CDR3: TGTGCCAGCAGCGTAGAGAGCGGGGGGGAGCAGTTCTTC. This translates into CASSVESGGEQFF.